The 18 T cell receptor beta chains listed next were all sequenced from one sample in a study of CD8 T cells in ankylosing spondylitis. In TCRdb, the 5' RACE reads were re-called with MiXCR into one record per CDR3 protein. The sample has 200,000 to 250,000 distinct CDR3 sequences, under 12% seen once. Sequencing input: blood, either unsorted or a sorted T cell fraction (not recorded which). The receptors here all came from a male donor with ankylosing spondylitis or in good health (not recorded which).

This clonotype was counted a few times. V usage is TRBV20-1 and J usage is TRBJ1-5, with D hard to call. The germline V and J ends were trimmed by 2 bases and 2 bases, with 10 bases remaining between them. CDR1 and CDR2 (germline): DFQATT, SNEGSKA (reference sequence). There are 14 residues in the CDR3. The chain's CDR3 is CSARRPEGNQPQHF. DNA for the CDR3: TGCAGTGCTAGACGGCCGGAAGGCAATCAGCCCCAGCATTTT.

The chain joins TRBV10-3 to TRBJ2-5, with 14 positions matching TRBD2. V shed 6 bases and J 4 bases; nucleotides not matched to a gene: 4. Germline V gene data show CDR1 as ENHRY and CDR2 as SYGVKD. The CDR3 runs 15 residues. The CDR3 DNA reads TGTGCCATCAGGTCCGGGACTAGCGGGGGAGAGACCCAGTACTTC. It specifies CAIRSGTSGGETQYF.

The sample holds many counts of this clonotype. The chain joins TRBV9 to TRBJ2-1; weak D call: TRBD2 (7 bases). Germline V gives CDR1 SGDLS, CDR2 YYNGEE. The ends were cut back, 0 bases at V and 2 bases at J, with 9 bases in the middle. The CDR3 totals 15 residues. DNA for the CDR3: TGTGCCAGCAGCGTAGGCGGGGGCCCCTACAATGAGCAGTTCTTC. Its translation: CASSVGGGPYNEQFF.

This clonotype has ten or more counts. This chain joins TRBV9 and TRBJ2-3, with 7 bases that match TRBD1. Germline CDR1 is SGDLS and CDR2 is YYNGEE. Germline trimming cut 3 bases from V and 2 bases from J; bases unmatched to any gene: 12. This CDR3 is 17 amino acids long. CDR3 in amino acids: CASSDEYQGDFTDTQYF. The CDR3 bases are TGTGCCAGCAGCGACGAATACCAGGGGGATTTCACAGATACGCAGTATTTT.

The V call is TRBV12-3 or TRBV12-4, the J call TRBJ1-3; D not certain. The CDR3 covers 13 residues. Trimming took off 8 bases at V and 0 bases at J, with 8 bases between the two ends. CDR3 nucleotides: TGTGCCAGCGGCCCGGACTCTGGAAACACCATATATTTT. Translated: CASGPDSGNTIYF.

Many counts were recorded for this clonotype. The V call is TRBV7-9, the J call TRBJ1-2; tentative D call: TRBD1 (6 bases). Germline CDR1 and CDR2: SEHNR and FQNEAQ (reference sequence). Trimming stripped 5 bases from V and 5 bases from J, with 21 bases between. The CDR3 is 16 amino acids. CDR3 nucleotide sequence: TGTGCCAGCAGCCAACAATCGGGGGCGTGGGTGTATGGCTACACCTTC. Amino acids: CASSQQSGAWVYGYTF.

This clonotype was seen repeatedly, ten times or more. V usage is TRBV7-2 and J usage is TRBJ1-2, with D possibly TRBD1 on 5 matching bases. The CDR3 spans 15 residues. Germline V CDR1 and CDR2: SGHTA, FQGNSA. Deletions cut 0 bases from V and 4 bases from J, with 12 bases between. CDR3 region: CASSLAGVGGYGYTF. The CDR3 coding sequence is TGTGCCAGCAGCTTAGCAGGGGTTGGGGGCTATGGCTACACCTTC.

This clonotype occurred many times. The V and J genes are TRBV12-3 or TRBV12-4 and TRBJ1-5; D unresolved. The CDR3 sequence is 14 residues long. The V and J ends lost 1 base and 9 bases respectively, with 13 bases between them. For the CDR3, the DNA is TGTGCCAGCAGTTTAGGGGCCGCGGATCGGCCCCAGCATTTT. Protein sequence: CASSLGAADRPQHF.

The sample holds many counts of this clonotype. The rearrangement uses TRBV19 and TRBJ1-1; tentatively, D is TRBD1 (5 bases). Germline CDR1 LNHDA, CDR2 SQIVND (reference sequence). V was clipped by 5 bases and J by 4 bases, with 17 bases between them. The CDR3 extends over 15 amino acids. In DNA, the CDR3 is TGTGCCAGTAGTCCGACAGCAAGGGTGCCCACTGAAGCTTTCTTT. It codes for CASSPTARVPTEAFF.

This clonotype was recorded a few times. In DNA, the CDR3 is TGTGCCATCAGTAGTAAAGGACAGCGACAGGGCCAAGAGACCCAGTACTTC. Translating it yields CAISSKGQRQGQETQYF. The V gene is TRBV10-3, the J gene TRBJ2-5; TRBD1 matches at 7 bases. Germline values: CDR1 ENHRY, CDR2 SYGVKD. This CDR3 spans 17 amino acids. V trimming: 5 bases; J trimming: 1 base; junction bases outside the gene matches: 13.

This chain uses TRBV19 with TRBJ2-1; D uncertain. This CDR3 spans 15 amino acids. Germline V CDR1 and CDR2: LNHDA, SQIVND (reference sequence). V was shortened by 4 bases and J by 4 bases, with 14 bases between the two germline ends. DNA of the CDR3: TGTGCCAGTAGTAAGACCCAAACGGTGTACAATGAGCAGTTCTTC. This sequence encodes CASSKTQTVYNEQFF.

Note on this clonotype: A read error may account for a junction end that differs from germline. The chain uses TRBV11-2 and TRBJ2-6, with D tentatively TRBD2 (7 bases). Germline CDR1 reads SGHAT; CDR2 reads FQNNGV. The CDR3 runs 18 residues. Here the CDR3 reads CASLRQGGGLSGANALTF. Here the CDR3 DNA reads TGTGCCAGCCTAAGACAAGGGGGGGGCCTCTCTGGGGCCAACGCCCTGACTTTC. Complete variable domain (other parts from reference TRBV11-2 and TRBJ2-6): EAGVAQSPRYKIIEKRQSVAFWCNPISGHATLYWYQQILGQGPKLLIQFQNNGVVDDSQLPKDRFSAERLKGVDSTLKIQPAKLEDSAVYLCASLRQGGGLSGANALTFGAGSRLTVL.

This clonotype showed up just a few times. This rearrangement joins TRBV5-5 to TRBJ2-7, with D tentatively TRBD2 (5 bases). The CDR3 consists of 15 residues. Trimming cost V 0 bases and J 5 bases, with 15 bases left between them. Per germline, CDR1 SGHKS and CDR2 YYEKEE (reference sequence). The CDR3 reads CASSLELAYGNEQYF. As DNA, the CDR3 is TGTGCCAGCAGCTTGGAGCTAGCTTATGGGAACGAGCAGTACTTC. Full variable domain (outside the CDR3, taken from reference TRBV5-5 and TRBJ2-7): DAGVTQSPTHLIKTRGQQVTLRCSPISGHKSVSWYQQVLGQGPQFIFQYYEKEERGRGNFPDRFSARQFPNYSSELNVNALLLGDSALYLCASSLELAYGNEQYFGPGTRLTVT.

This clonotype was recorded at least ten times. The V call is TRBV15, the J call TRBJ2-1, with TRBD2 identical over 13 bases. Germline-derived CDR1 and CDR2 are LNHNV and YYDKDF (reference sequence). J gave up 4 bases and V 0 bases, and 3 bases lay outside the gene matches. The CDR3 consists of 17 residues. The DNA of the CDR3 is TGTGCCACCAGCAGAGACAGACTAGCGGGGGGTTACAATGAGCAGTTCTTC. As protein: CATSRDRLAGGYNEQFF.

This clonotype turned up a few times. V usage is TRBV7-9 and J usage is TRBJ1-1; D is unclear. V was trimmed by 5 bases and J by 7 bases, leaving 8 bases between them. The CDR3 is 11 residues long. CDR1 SEHNR and CDR2 FQNEAQ come from the germline V gene (reference sequence). The CDR3 bases are TGTGCCAGCAGCCCACTAGTTGAAGCTTTCTTT. It is translated as CASSPLVEAFF.

This clonotype was counted at least ten times. The rearrangement uses TRBV6-1 and TRBJ1-5; D perhaps matches TRBD1 (5 bases). Trimming cost V 8 bases and J 3 bases, with 11 bases left between them. The CDR3 has 13 residues. CDR1 and CDR2 from the germline V gene are MNHNS and SASEGT. The CDR3: CASGGALNQPQHF. The CDR3 DNA is TGTGCCAGCGGCGGGGCACTCAATCAGCCCCAGCATTTT.

This clonotype showed up just a few times. The chain employs TRBV6-1 and TRBJ2-5, with D possibly matching TRBD2 (7 bases). The CDR3 contains 14 residues. The ends were cut back, 6 bases at V and 5 bases at J, with 16 bases in the middle. Germline CDR1 is MNHNS and CDR2 is SASEGT. The CDR3 coding sequence is TGTGCCAGCAGGATGGGGGGGGCGGGGGAGACCCAGTACTTC. It yields the protein CASRMGGAGETQYF.

This clonotype has a count of ten or more. The chain carries TRBV12-3 or TRBV12-4 and TRBJ1-1; 8 bases map to TRBD1. J was trimmed by 7 bases and V by 4 bases; bases with no gene match: 14. The CDR3 is made up of 16 amino acids. The CDR3 protein is CASSSMAGGPSIEAFF. CDR3 coding DNA: TGTGCCAGCAGTTCGATGGCAGGGGGCCCCTCTATTGAAGCTTTCTTT.